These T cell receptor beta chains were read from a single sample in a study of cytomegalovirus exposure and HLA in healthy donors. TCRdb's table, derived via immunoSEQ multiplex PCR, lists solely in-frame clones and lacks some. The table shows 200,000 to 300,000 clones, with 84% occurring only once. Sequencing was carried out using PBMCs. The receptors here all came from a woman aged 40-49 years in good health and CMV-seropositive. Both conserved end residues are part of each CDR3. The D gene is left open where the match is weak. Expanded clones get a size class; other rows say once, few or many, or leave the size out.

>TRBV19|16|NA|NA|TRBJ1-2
TGTGCCAGTAGTATACTCCTGGACACATCGTTCTATGGCTACACCTTC
CASSILLDTSFYGYTF
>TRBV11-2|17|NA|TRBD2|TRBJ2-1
TGTGCCAGCAGCTTAGAACCCCGGCGGGAGAGAGGGAATGAGCAGTTCTTC
CASSLEPRRERGNEQFF
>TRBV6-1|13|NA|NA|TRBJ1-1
TGTGCCAGCAGCTCCTTTCGGGGATCTTCGGCTTTCTTT
CASSSFRGSSAFF
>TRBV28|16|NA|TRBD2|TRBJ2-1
TGTGCCAGCAGCCCGGGGGGTCTAGCGGGAATGGATGAGCAGTTCTTC
CASSPGGLAGMDEQFF
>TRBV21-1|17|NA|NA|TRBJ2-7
TGTGCCAGCAGCAGGTCCTGGGGGCTAGCGGGGATCTACGAGCAGTACTTC
CASSRSWGLAGIYEQYF
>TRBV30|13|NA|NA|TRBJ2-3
TGTGCCTGGAGCGTCGGGGGCACAGATACGCAGTATTTT
CAWSVGGTDTQYF
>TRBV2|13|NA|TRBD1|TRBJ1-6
TGTGCCGGACGACAGGGGGATAATTCACCCCTCCACTTT
CAGRQGDNSPLHF
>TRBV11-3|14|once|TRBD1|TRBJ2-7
TGTGCCAGCAGCTCGGGACAGGTGAACCCGAGGCAGTACTTC
CASSSGQVNPRQYF
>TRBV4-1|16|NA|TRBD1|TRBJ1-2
TGCGCCAGCAGCCAAGATATGGCACAGGGGGGGTATGGCTACACCTTC
CASSQDMAQGGYGYTF
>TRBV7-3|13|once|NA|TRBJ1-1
TGTGCCAGCAGCCAGGGGATGAACACTGAAGCTTTCTTT
CASSQGMNTEAFF
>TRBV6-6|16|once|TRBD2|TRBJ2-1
TGTGCCAGCAGGTCAACCGGGACTAGCGGGAACAATGAGCAGTTCTTC
CASRSTGTSGNNEQFF
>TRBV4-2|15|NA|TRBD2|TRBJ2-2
TGTGCCAGCAGCCCTAGCGGGAGAGGCACCGGGGAGCTGTTTTTT
CASSPSGRGTGELFF
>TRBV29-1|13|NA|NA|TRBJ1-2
TGCAGCGCCGACCGGGGGAGTGGCTATGGCTACACCTTC
CSADRGSGYGYTF
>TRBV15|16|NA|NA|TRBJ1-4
TGTGCCACCAGCAGGACTAAAGGACTGATTAATGAAAAACTGTTTTTT
CATSRTKGLINEKLFF
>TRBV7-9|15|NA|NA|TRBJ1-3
TGTTCCAGCAGCTCCACAACAGGATTAGGAAACACCATATATTTT
CSSSSTTGLGNTIYF
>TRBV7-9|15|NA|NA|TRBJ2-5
TGTGCCAGCAGCCTCACGGGGGACGTGGGAGAGACCCAGTACTTC
CASSLTGDVGETQYF
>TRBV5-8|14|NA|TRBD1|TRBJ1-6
TGTGCCAGCAGCTGGCCGGGACAGGGCGTCATCCTCCACTTT
CASSWPGQGVILHF
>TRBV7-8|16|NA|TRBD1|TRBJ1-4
TGTGCCAGCAGCTCAGGACCTGACAGGGGTGGAGAAAAACTGTTTTTT
CASSSGPDRGGEKLFF
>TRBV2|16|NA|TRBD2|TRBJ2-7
TGTGCCAGCAGTGAACAGGGACTAGCGGGAGCCTACGAGCAGTACTTC
CASSEQGLAGAYEQYF
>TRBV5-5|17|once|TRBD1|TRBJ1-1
TGTGCCAGCAGCTCCCGGGTTCTGGGACAGGCGAACACTGAAGCTTTCTTT
CASSSRVLGQANTEAFF
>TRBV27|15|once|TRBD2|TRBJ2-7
TGTGCCAGCAGTCGGCTAGCGGGAGTAATTTACGAGCAGTACTTC
CASSRLAGVIYEQYF
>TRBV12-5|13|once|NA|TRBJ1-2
TGTGCTAGTGGTTTGAAATTCGGCGGTGGCTACACCTTC
CASGLKFGGGYTF
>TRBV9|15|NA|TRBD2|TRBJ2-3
TGTGCCAGCAGCAGGGAGGCGGGAGGCCCTGGTACGCAGTATTTT
CASSREAGGPGTQYF
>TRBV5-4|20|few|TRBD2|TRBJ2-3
TGTGCCAGCAGCCCCGGACTAGCGGGAGGTTCTCGTCTCCGGACAGATACGCAGTATTTT
CASSPGLAGGSRLRTDTQYF
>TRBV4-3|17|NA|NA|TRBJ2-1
TGCGCCAGCAGCCAGCGGTGGGGGCAGGTGGCCTACAATGAGCAGTTCTTC
CASSQRWGQVAYNEQFF
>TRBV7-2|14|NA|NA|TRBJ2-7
TGTGCCAGCAGCCACAGATCAGAGGGCTACGAGCAGTACTTC
CASSHRSEGYEQYF
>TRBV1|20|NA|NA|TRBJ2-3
TGCACCAGCAGCCAAGATCAAAGGTCCAAACTAGCGCAACCTTCAGATACGCAGTATTTT
CTSSQDQRSKLAQPSDTQYF
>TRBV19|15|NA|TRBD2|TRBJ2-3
TGTGCCAGTAGCCCACTAGCGGGAGAAGGAGATACGCAGTATTTT
CASSPLAGEGDTQYF
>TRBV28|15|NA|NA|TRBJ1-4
TGTGCCAGCAGTTCCTGGACTGCAACTAATGAAAAACTGTTTTTT
CASSSWTATNEKLFF
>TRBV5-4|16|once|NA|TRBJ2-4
TGTGCCAGCAGCTCCCCCGAGAGGTTAGCCAAAAACATTCAGTACTTC
CASSSPERLAKNIQYF
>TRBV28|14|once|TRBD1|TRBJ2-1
TGTGCCACCTCCGGGACAGGGAGTTACAATGAGCAGTTCTTC
CATSGTGSYNEQFF
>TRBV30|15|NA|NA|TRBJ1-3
TGTGCCTGGAGTGTAAGGGGGAACTCTGGAAACACCATATATTTT
CAWSVRGNSGNTIYF
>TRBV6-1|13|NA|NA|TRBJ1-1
TGTGCCAGCGGAAGTCGTCGAGGGACTGAAGCTTTCTTT
CASGSRRGTEAFF
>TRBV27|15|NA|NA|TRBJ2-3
TGTGCCAGCAGTTTATTCGCGGGAAGCACAGATACGCAGTATTTT
CASSLFAGSTDTQYF
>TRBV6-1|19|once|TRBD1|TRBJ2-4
TGTGCCAGCAGTGAAATAGGGGGCGACATTTCAAGGGCCAAAAACATTCAGTACTTC
CASSEIGGDISRAKNIQYF
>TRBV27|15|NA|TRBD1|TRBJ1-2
TGTGCCAGCAGTCCCCGAGGGGGACAGGGATCTGGCTACACCTTC
CASSPRGGQGSGYTF
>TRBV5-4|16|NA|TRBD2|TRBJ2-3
TGTGCCAGCCGTCCCAGTGGCGGGAGGGGAACAGATACGCAGTATTTT
CASRPSGGRGTDTQYF
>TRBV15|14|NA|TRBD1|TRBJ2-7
TGTGCCACCAGCAGGGACAGGGGAATCTACGAGCAGTACTTC
CATSRDRGIYEQYF
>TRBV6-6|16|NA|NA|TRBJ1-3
TGTGCCAGCAGTTACTCGAACATCGAACCGGGAAACACCATATATTTT
CASSYSNIEPGNTIYF
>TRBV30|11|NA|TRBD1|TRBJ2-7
TGTGCCTGGAGTGTCCAGGGGGATCAGTACTTC
CAWSVQGDQYF
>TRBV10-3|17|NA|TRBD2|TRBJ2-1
TGTGCCATCAGTGGAAGCCCTAGCGGGAGCTCCTACAATGAGCAGTTCTTC
CAISGSPSGSSYNEQFF
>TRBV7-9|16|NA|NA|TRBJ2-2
TGTGCCAGCAGCTCTCCCAGGGGAGCGAACACCGGGGAGCTGTTTTTT
CASSSPRGANTGELFF
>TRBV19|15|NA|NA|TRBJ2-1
TGTGCCAGTATCCCCTCGGCTAGCGTTGTTAATGAGCAGTTCTTC
CASIPSASVVNEQFF
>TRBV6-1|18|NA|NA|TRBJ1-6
TGTGCCAGCAGTGAATTTGGGGTTTTGGGGGCCAGTAATTCACCCCTCCACTTT
CASSEFGVLGASNSPLHF
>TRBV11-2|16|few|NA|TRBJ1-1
TGTGCCAGCAGCTTACCTTACCTGGGAGGGAACACTGAAGCTTTCTTT
CASSLPYLGGNTEAFF
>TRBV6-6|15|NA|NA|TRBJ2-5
TGTGCCAGCAGTTACTCGAACAGGGACCAAGAGACCCAGTACTTC
CASSYSNRDQETQYF
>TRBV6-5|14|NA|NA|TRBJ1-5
TGTGCCAGCAGTTCCGCCGAGACAGCACAGCCCCAGCATTTT
CASSSAETAQPQHF
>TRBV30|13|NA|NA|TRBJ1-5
TGTGCCTGGAGTGCCCGGGGAGGGGGGCCCCAGCATTTT
CAWSARGGGPQHF
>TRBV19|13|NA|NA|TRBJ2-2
TGTGCCAGTAGTAAAATTATGACCGGGGAGCTGTTTTTT
CASSKIMTGELFF
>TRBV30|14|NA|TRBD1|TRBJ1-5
TGTGCCTGGAGTAACACAGGGGCTCGACAGCCCCAGCATTTT
CAWSNTGARQPQHF
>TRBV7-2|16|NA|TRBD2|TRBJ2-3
TGTGCCAGCAGCACCGGACTAGCGGGAGACGCAGATACGCAGTATTTT
CASSTGLAGDADTQYF
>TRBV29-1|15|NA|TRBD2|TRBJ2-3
TGCAGCGTTGAAAGTCTTAGCGGGACCACAGATACGCAGTATTTT
CSVESLSGTTDTQYF
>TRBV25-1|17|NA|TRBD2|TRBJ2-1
TGTGCCAGCAGTGACGGAGGTCGGCGGGAGGGCCTCTATGAGCAGTTCTTC
CASSDGGRREGLYEQFF